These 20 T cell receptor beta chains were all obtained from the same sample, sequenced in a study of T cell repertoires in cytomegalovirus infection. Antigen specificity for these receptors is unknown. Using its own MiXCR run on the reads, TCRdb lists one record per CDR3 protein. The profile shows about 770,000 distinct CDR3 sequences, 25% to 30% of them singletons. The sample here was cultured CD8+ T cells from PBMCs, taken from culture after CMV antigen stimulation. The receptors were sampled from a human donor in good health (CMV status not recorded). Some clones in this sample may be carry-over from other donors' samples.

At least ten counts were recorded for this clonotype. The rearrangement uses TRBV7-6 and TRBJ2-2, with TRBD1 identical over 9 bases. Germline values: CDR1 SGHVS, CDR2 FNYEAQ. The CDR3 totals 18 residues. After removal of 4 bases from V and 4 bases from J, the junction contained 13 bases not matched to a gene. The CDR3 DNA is TGTGCCAGCAGCTCTCACCCCCCGGGACAGGGTGTCACCGGGGAGCTGTTTTTT. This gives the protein CASSSHPPGQGVTGELFF.

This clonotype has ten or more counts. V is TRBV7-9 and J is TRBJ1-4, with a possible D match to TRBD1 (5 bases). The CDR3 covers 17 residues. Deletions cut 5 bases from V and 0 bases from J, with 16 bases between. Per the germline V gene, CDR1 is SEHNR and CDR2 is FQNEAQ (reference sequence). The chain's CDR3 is CASSPPLGQTTNEKLFF. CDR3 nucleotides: TGTGCCAGCAGCCCCCCCCTGGGGCAGACAACTAATGAAAAACTGTTTTTT.

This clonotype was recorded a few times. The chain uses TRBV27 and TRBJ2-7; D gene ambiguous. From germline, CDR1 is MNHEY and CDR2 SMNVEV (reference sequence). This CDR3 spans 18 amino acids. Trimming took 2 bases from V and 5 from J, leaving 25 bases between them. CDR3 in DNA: TGTGCCAGCAGTTTACCCCAAAAAGGGAATAAATTCTTAAACGAGCAGTACGTC. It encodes CASSLPQKGNKFLNEQYV.

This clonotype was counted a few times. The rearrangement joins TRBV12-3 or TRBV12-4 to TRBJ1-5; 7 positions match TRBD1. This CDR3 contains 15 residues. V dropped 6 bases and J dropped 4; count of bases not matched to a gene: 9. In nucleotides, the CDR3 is TGTGCCAGCAGCCTAGGACAGGCTTATAATCAGCCCCAGCATTTT. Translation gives CASSLGQAYNQPQHF.

In DNA, the CDR3 is TGTGCCACCAGTGAGAAAGGGAGACGCAATCAGCCCCAGCATTTT. Translating gives CATSEKGRRNQPQHF. V usage is TRBV24-1 and J usage is TRBJ1-5; no definite D call. The germline CDR1 and CDR2 sequences are KGHDR and SFDVKD. V lost 4 bases and J lost 2, with 11 bases in between. The CDR3 is 15 residues long.

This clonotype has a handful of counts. CDR3 bases: TGTGCCAGCAGCGGGGACAGGGACTACTCCTACGAGCAGTACGTC. Protein sequence: CASSGDRDYSYEQYV. The V gene is TRBV7-9, the J gene TRBJ2-7; TRBD1 aligns across 9 bases. The CDR3 runs 15 residues. The V gene's germline CDR1 is SEHNR and CDR2 FQNEAQ (reference sequence). After removal of 5 bases from V and 0 bases from J, the junction contained 5 bases not matched to a gene.

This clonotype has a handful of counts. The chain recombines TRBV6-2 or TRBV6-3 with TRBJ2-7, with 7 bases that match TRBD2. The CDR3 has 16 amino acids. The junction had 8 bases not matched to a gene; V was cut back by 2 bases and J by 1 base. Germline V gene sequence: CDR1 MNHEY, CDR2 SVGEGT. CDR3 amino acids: CASSYPPGGLSYEQYV. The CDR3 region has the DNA TGTGCCAGCAGTTACCCGCCGGGGGGTCTGTCCTACGAGCAGTACGTC.

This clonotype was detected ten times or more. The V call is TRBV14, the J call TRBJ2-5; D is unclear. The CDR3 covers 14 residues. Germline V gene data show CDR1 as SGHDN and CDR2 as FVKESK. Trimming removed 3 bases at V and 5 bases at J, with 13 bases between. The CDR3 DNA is TGTGCCAGCAGCCAGGATCCCACGCGGGAGACCCAGTACTTC. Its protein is CASSQDPTRETQYF.

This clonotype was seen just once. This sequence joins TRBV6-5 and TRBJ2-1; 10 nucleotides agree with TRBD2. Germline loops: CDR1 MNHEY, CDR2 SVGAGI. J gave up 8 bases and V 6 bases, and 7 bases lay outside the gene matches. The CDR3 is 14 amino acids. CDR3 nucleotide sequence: TGTGCCAGCAGATTCAGCGGGGGGGCAGATGAGCAGTTCTTC. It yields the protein CASRFSGGADEQFF.

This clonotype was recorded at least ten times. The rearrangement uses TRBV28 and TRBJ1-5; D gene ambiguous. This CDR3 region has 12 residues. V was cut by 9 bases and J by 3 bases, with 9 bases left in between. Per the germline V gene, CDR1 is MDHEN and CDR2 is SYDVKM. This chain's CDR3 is CASSGTNQPQHF. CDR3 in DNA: TGTGCCAGTTCAGGTACCAATCAGCCCCAGCATTTT.

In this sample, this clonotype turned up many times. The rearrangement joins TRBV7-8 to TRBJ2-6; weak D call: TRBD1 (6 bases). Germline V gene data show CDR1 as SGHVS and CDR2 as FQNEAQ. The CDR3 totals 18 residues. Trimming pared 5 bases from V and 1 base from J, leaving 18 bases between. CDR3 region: CASSRNNLQGSGANVLTF. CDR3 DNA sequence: TGTGCCAGCAGCCGGAATAACTTACAGGGATCTGGGGCCAACGTCCTGACTTTC.

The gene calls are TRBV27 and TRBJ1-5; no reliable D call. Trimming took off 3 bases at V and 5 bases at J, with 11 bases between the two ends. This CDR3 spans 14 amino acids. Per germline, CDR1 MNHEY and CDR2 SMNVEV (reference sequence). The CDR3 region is CASSFQPRDQPQHF. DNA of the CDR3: TGTGCCAGCAGTTTCCAACCACGGGATCAGCCCCAGCATTTT.

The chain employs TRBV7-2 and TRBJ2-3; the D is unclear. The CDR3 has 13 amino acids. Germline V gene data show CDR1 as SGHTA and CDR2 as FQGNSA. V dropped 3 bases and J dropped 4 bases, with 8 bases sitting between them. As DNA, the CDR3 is TGTGCCAGCAGCTTTCTCGAGGCAGATACGCAGTATTTT. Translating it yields CASSFLEADTQYF.

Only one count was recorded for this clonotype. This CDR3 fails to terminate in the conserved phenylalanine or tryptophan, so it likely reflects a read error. This chain's CDR3 is CASSLYREDPNTEAFC. The CDR3 bases are TGTGCCAGCAGCTTATACAGGGAAGACCCGAACACTGAAGCTTTCTGT. The chain links TRBV11-2 to TRBJ1-1; D is perhaps TRBD1 (6 bases). Germline assignment: CDR1 SGHAT and CDR2 FQNNGV. V gave up 2 bases and J gave up 1 base, with 14 bases separating them. This CDR3 has 16 amino acids.

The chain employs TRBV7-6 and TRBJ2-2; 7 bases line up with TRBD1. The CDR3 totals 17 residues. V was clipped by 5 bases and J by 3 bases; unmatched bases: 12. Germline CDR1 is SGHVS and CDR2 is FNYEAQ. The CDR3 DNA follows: TGTGCCAGCAGCGACGATCCAGGGGGTCAGGACACCGGGGAGCTGTTTTTT. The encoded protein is CASSDDPGGQDTGELFF.

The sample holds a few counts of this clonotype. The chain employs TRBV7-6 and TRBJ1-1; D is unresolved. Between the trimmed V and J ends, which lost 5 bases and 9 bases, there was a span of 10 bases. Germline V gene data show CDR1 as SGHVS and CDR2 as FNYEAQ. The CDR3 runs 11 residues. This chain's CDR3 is CASSEEGKAFF. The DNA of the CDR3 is TGTGCCAGCAGCGAAGAAGGAAAAGCTTTCTTT.

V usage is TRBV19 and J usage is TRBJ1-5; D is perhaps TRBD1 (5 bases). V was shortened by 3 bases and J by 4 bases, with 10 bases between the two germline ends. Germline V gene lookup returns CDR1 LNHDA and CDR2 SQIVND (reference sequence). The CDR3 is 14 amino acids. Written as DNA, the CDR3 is TGTGCCAGTAGTATGGAGGAGGGGAATCAGCCCCAGCATTTT. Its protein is CASSMEEGNQPQHF.

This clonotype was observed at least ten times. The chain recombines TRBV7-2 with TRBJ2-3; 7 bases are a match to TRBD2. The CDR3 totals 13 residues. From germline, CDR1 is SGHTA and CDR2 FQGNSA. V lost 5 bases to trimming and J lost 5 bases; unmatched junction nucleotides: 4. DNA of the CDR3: TGTGCCAGCAGCCGACGGGGGGAAGATACGCAGTATTTT. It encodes CASSRRGEDTQYF.

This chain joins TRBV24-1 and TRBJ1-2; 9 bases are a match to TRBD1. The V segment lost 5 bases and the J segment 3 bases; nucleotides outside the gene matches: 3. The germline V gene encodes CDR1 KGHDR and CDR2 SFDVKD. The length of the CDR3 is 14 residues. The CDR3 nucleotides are TGTGCCACCAGTGCCTGGGACAGGGACTATGGCTACACCTTC. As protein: CATSAWDRDYGYTF.

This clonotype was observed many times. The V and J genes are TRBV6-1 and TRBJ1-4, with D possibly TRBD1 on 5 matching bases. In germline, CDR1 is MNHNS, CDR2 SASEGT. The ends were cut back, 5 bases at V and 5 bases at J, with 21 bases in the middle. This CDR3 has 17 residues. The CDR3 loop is CASSLTNRPGPNEKLFF. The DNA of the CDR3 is TGTGCCAGCAGTTTAACAAATCGACCGGGACCAAATGAAAAACTGTTTTTT.